This record concerns one T cell receptor (beta chain) sequence. Its antigen is still unknown. The data belong to a study of human T cells and chemical hapten exposure. Study-wide context: Application of 0.01% DPC to the upper back was done by patch test, with a reading at 6 days. Study-level points and caveats: After DPC sensitization, TCRs above 1 in 1000 frequency showed no change.

The time point here: patch test 2, 6 weeks after DPC sensitization. The treatment denotes: therapeutic diphenylcyclopropenone sensitization with weekly scalp DPC. One entry per CDR3 protein results from TCRdb running MiXCR on the RACE reads. The data show under 100,000 distinct CDR3 sequences, roughly 11% seen once. The CDR3 consists of 13 residues. In germline, CDR1 is KGHDR, CDR2 SFDVKD. Trimming took off 3 bases at V and 4 bases at J, with 6 bases between the two ends. This receptor was identified in a woman in her forties with alopecia areata. Some clones in this sample may be carry-over from other donors' samples. The chain uses TRBV24-1 and TRBJ2-1; no definite D call. Sequences were derived from whole blood, sampled in connection with sensitization to the hapten diphenylcyclopropenone (DPC). CDR3 in amino acids: CATSDHRYNEQFF. DNA of the CDR3: TGTGCCACCAGTGATCACCGATACAATGAGCAGTTCTTC.